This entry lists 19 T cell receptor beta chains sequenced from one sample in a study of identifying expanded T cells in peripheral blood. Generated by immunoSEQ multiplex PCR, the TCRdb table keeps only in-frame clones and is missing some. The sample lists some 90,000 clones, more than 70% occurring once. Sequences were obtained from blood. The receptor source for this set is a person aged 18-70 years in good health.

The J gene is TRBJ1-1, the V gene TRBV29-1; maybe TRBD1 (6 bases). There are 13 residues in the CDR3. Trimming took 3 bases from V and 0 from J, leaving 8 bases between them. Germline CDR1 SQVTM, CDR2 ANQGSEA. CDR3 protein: CSVEPGVNTEAFF. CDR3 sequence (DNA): TGCAGCGTTGAGCCAGGGGTGAACACTGAAGCTTTCTTT.

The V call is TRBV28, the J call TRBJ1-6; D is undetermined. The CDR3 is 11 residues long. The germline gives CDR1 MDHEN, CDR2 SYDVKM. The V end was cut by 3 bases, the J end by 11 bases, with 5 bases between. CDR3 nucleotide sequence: TGTGCCAGCAGTTTTTACCCACCCCTCCACTTT. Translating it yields CASSFYPPLHF.

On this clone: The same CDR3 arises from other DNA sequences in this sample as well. CDR3 nucleotide sequence: TGTGCCAGCCGGGGGAACACTGAAGCTTTCTTT. It encodes CASRGNTEAFF. The chain couples TRBV7-9 to TRBJ1-1, with D unclear. Deletions cut 8 bases from V and 1 base from J, with 5 bases between. The germline V gene has CDR1 SEHNR and CDR2 FQNEAQ (reference sequence). This CDR3 is 11 amino acids long. The full variable domain, its missing parts supplied by reference TRBV7-9 and TRBJ1-1, is DTGVSQNPRHKITKRGQNVTFRCDPISEHNRLYWYRQTLGQGPEFLTYFQNEAQLEKSRLLSDRFSAERPKGSFSTLEIQRTEQGDSAMYLCASRGNTEAFFGQGTRLTVV.

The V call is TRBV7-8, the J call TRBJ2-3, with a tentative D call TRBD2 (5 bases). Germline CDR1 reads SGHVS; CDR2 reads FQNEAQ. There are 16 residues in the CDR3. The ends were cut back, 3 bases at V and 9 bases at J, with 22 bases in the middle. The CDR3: CASSFSLDPGGVTQYF. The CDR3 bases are TGTGCCAGCAGCTTTTCCCTTGACCCCGGAGGCGTAACGCAGTATTTT.

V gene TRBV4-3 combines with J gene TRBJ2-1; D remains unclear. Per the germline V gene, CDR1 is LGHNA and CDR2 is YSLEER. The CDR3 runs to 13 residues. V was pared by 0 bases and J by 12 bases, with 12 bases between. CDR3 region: CASSQDGEQRQFF. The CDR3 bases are TGCGCCAGCAGCCAAGATGGGGAACAGCGGCAGTTCTTC.

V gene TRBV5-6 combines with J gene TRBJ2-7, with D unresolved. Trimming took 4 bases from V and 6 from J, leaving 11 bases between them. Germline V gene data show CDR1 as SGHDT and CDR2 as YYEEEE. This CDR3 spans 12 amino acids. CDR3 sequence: CASSVGYREQYF. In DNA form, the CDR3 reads TGTGCCAGCAGCGTCGGGTACCGCGAGCAGTACTTC. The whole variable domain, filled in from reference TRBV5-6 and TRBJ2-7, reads DAGVTQSPTHLIKTRGQQVTLRCSPKSGHDTVSWYQQALGQGPQFIFQYYEEEERQRGNFPDRFSGHQFPNYSSELNVNALLLGDSALYLCASSVGYREQYFGPGTRLTVT.

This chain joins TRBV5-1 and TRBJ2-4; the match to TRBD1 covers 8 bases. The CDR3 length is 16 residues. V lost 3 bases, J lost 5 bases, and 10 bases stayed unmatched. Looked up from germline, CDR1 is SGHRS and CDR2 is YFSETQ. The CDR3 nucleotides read TGCGCCAGCAGCTCCGTAGCATTGACAGGGGAAAACATTCAGTACTTC. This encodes CASSSVALTGENIQYF.

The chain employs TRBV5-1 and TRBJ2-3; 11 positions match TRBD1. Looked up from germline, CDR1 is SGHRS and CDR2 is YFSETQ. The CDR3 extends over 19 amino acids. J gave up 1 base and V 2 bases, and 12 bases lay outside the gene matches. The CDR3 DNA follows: TGCGCCAGCAGCTTAAACCCGGGACAGGGGGTTCTGGGCACAGATACGCAGTATTTT. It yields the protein CASSLNPGQGVLGTDTQYF.

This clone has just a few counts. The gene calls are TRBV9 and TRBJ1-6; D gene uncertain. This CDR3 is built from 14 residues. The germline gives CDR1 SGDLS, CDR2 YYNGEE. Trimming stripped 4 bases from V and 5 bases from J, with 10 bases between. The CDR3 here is CASSSTWNNSPLHF. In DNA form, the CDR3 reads TGTGCCAGCAGCTCAACATGGAATAATTCACCCCTCCACTTT.

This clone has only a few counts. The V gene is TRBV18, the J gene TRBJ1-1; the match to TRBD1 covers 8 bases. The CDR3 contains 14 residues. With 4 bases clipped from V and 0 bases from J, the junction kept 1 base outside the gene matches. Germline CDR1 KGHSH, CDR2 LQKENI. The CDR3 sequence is CASSQDRVNTEAFF. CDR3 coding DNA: TGTGCCAGCTCACAGGACAGGGTGAACACTGAAGCTTTCTTT.

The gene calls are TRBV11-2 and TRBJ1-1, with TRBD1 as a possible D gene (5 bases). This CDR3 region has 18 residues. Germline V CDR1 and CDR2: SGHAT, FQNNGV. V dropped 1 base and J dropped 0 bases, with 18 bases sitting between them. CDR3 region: CASSLGQGPGEMNTEAFF. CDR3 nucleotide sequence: TGTGCCAGCAGCTTAGGGCAGGGACCGGGAGAGATGAACACTGAAGCTTTCTTT. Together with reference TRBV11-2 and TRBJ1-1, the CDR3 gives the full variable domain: EAGVAQSPRYKIIEKRQSVAFWCNPISGHATLYWYQQILGQGPKLLIQFQNNGVVDDSQLPKDRFSAERLKGVDSTLKIQPAKLEDSAVYLCASSLGQGPGEMNTEAFFGQGTRLTVV.

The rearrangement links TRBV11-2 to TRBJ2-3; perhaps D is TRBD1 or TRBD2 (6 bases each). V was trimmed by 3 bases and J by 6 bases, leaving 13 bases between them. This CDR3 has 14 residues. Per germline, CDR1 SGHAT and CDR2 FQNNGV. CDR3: CASSFWGALDTQYF. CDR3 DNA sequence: TGTGCCAGCAGCTTCTGGGGGGCCTTGGATACGCAGTATTTT.

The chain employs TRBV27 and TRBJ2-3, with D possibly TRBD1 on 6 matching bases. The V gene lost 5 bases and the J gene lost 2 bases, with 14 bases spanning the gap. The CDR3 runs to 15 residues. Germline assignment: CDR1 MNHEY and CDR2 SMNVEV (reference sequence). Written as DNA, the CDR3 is TGTGCCAGCAGTCCACCCGGGACATTCACAGATACGCAGTATTTT. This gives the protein CASSPPGTFTDTQYF.

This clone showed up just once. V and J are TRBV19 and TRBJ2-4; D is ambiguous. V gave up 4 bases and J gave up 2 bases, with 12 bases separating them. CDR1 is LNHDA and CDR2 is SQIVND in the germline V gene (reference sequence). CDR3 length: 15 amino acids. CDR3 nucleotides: TGTGCCAGTAGTACCCCGCCGGGCTCCAAAAACATTCAGTACTTC. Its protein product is CASSTPPGSKNIQYF.

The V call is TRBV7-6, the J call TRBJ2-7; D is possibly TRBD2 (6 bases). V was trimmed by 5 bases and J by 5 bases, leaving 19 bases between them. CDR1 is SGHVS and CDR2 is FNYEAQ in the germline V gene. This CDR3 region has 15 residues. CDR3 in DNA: TGTGCCAGCAGCGACACCCTGGGGGGAGGTAACGAGCAGTACTTC. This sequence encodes CASSDTLGGGNEQYF.

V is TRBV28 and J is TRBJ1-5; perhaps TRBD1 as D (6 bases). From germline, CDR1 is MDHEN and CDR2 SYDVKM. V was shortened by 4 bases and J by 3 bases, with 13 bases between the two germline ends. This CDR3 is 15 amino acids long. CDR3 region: CASSSPTGYNQPQHF. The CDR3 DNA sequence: TGTGCCAGCAGTTCCCCTACAGGGTACAATCAGCCCCAGCATTTT.

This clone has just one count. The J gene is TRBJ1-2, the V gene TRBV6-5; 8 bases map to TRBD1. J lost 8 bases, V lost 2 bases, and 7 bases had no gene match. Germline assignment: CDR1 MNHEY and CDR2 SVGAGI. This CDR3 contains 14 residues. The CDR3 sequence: CASSYDRGTVGYTF. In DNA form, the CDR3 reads TGTGCCAGCAGTTACGACAGGGGAACGGTCGGCTACACCTTC.

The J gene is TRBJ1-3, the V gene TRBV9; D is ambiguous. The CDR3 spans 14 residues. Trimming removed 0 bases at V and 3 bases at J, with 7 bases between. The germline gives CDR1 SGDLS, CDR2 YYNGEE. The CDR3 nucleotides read TGTGCCAGCAGCGTAGGGACGTATGGAAACACCATATATTTT. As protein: CASSVGTYGNTIYF.

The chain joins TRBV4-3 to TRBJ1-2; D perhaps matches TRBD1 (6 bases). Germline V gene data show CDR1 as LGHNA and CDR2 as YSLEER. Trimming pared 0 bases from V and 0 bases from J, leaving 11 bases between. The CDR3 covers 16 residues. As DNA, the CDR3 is TGCGCCAGCAGCCAAGATCAGGGGCCAACTAACTATGGCTACACCTTC. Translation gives CASSQDQGPTNYGYTF.